Listed here are 4 T cell receptor beta chains from one sample, sequenced in a study of cytomegalovirus exposure and HLA in healthy donors. PCR involved 60 Vbeta and 13 Jbeta primers. Produced via immunoSEQ multiplex PCR; TCRdb's table is partial and in-frame only. The repertoire consists of some 150,000 clones, with approximately 78% occurring once and the leading ten covering around 7.7%. Sequencing was carried out using PBMCs. The receptors were gathered from a woman in her twenties or thirties in good health and CMV-seropositive.

The V call is TRBV27, the J call TRBJ2-4, with D possibly matching TRBD2 (5 bases). The V and J ends lost 5 bases and 0 bases respectively, with 11 bases between them. The CDR3 is made up of 15 amino acids. In germline, CDR1 is MNHEY, CDR2 SMNVEV (reference sequence). CDR3 DNA sequence: TGTGCCAGCAGTCGGCGGGCCCTAGCCAAAAACATTCAGTACTTC. It encodes CASSRRALAKNIQYF.

This clone has just one count. V gene TRBV7-3 combines with J gene TRBJ2-3, with a possible D match to TRBD1 (6 bases). Germline-derived CDR1 and CDR2 are SGHTA and FQGTGA. The CDR3 spans 12 residues. The V gene lost 5 bases and the J gene lost 6 bases, with 9 bases spanning the gap. The CDR3: CASSPQGDTQYF. The CDR3 DNA sequence: TGTGCCAGCAGCCCCCAGGGGGATACGCAGTATTTT.

V gene TRBV9 combines with J gene TRBJ2-2; D is unresolved. The V gene lost 1 base and the J gene lost 5 bases, with 6 bases spanning the gap. Germline assignment: CDR1 SGDLS and CDR2 YYNGEE. The CDR3 extends over 13 amino acids. The CDR3 loop reads CASSVTGTGELFF. DNA for the CDR3: TGTGCCAGCAGCGTAACGGGTACCGGGGAGCTGTTTTTT.

The rearrangement links TRBV30 to TRBJ2-1, with a tentative D call TRBD1 (5 bases). V lost 3 bases and J 5 bases, leaving 17 bases between the germline ends. The germline V gene encodes CDR1 GTSNPN and CDR2 SVGIG (reference sequence). The CDR3 loop spans 15 amino acids. The CDR3 sequence: CAWRQDPYLHNEQFF. The CDR3 bases are TGTGCCTGGAGACAGGACCCGTACCTTCACAATGAGCAGTTCTTC.